These 20 T cell receptor beta chains share one sample of origin, sequenced in a study of shared clonotypes between healthy human individuals. Assay used: immunoSEQ multiplex PCR; TCRdb lists only in-frame clones, some missing. Of about 550,000 clones listed, nearly 97% were seen once; the top ten hold 0.1% to 0.11%. The naive CD8 subset, CD45RO-negative cells positively selected for CCR7, excluded terminally differentiated effector memory CD45RA+ cells. The sequenced sample consisted of naive CD8+ T cells sorted from blood. These receptors were taken from a woman aged 30 to 39 in good health.

CDR3 nucleotide sequence: TGTGCCAGTAGTACGATGGAGGAGCTGATCTCCTACAATGAGCAGTTCTTC. It encodes CASSTMEELISYNEQFF. This chain uses TRBV19 with TRBJ2-1; maybe TRBD2 (5 bases). Germline V lookup: CDR1 LNHDA, CDR2 SQIVND (reference sequence). Trimming removed 4 bases at V and 0 bases at J, with 16 bases between. The CDR3 sequence is 17 residues long.

V gene TRBV30 combines with J gene TRBJ1-1; TRBD1 might be the D (6 bases). Germline V CDR1 and CDR2: GTSNPN, SVGIG (reference sequence). The V end lost 5 bases, the J end lost 1 base, and 17 bases lay between the germline ends. CDR3 size: 15 residues. This CDR3 is CAWYESGQPNTEAFF. In DNA form, the CDR3 reads TGTGCCTGGTACGAGTCAGGACAGCCGAACACTGAAGCTTTCTTT.

The J gene is TRBJ2-1, the V gene TRBV7-9, with D hard to call. V was cut by 5 bases and J by 0 bases, with 8 bases left in between. The CDR3 covers 14 residues. The germline V gene encodes CDR1 SEHNR and CDR2 FQNEAQ (reference sequence). The CDR3 DNA reads as TGTGCCAGCAGCCAGGCCGGCTCCTACAATGAGCAGTTCTTC. Encoded protein: CASSQAGSYNEQFF. Together with reference TRBV7-9 and TRBJ2-1, the CDR3 gives the full variable domain: DTGVSQNPRHKITKRGQNVTFRCDPISEHNRLYWYRQTLGQGPEFLTYFQNEAQLEKSRLLSDRFSAERPKGSFSTLEIQRTEQGDSAMYLCASSQAGSYNEQFFGPGTRLTVL.

V is TRBV6-5 and J is TRBJ2-2; D possibly corresponds to TRBD1 (6 bases). The ends were cut back, 8 bases at V and 3 bases at J, with 10 bases in the middle. Germline CDR1 MNHEY, CDR2 SVGAGI. The CDR3 length is 13 residues. The CDR3, as DNA: TGTGCCAGCGGGGACACACACACCGGGGAGCTGTTTTTT. As protein: CASGDTHTGELFF.

CDR3 loop: CASSLGEQETQYF. DNA for the CDR3: TGTGCCAGCAGCTTGGGGGAGCAAGAGACCCAGTACTTC. The chain uses TRBV5-4 and TRBJ2-5, with D maybe TRBD2 (5 bases). Trimming shortened V by 0 bases and J by 2 bases, and 5 bases separated the two germline ends. The CDR3 totals 13 residues. Germline CDR1 and CDR2: SGHNT and YYREEE (reference sequence).

Concerning this clone: Other DNA sequences in the same sample also yield this CDR3. V is TRBV19 and J is TRBJ2-7, with D unresolved. Trimming left V 1 base short and J 3 bases short, with 7 bases between. Germline CDR1 reads LNHDA; CDR2 reads SQIVND (reference sequence). The CDR3 covers 13 residues. The CDR3 nucleotides are TGTGCCAGTAGTATAGGACCCGGCTACGAGCAGTACTTC. Amino acid sequence: CASSIGPGYEQYF.

This chain links TRBV4-2 with TRBJ2-5, with unresolved D. CDR3 size: 16 residues. CDR1 and CDR2 from the germline V gene are LGHNA and YNFKEQ. V was shortened by 0 bases and J by 2 bases, with 13 bases between the two germline ends. This CDR3 is CASSQDAETEQETQYF. The CDR3 bases are TGTGCCAGCAGCCAAGATGCAGAAACGGAGCAAGAGACCCAGTACTTC.

This chain links TRBV27 with TRBJ2-3; tentatively, D is TRBD2 (6 bases). V was pared by 3 bases and J by 1 base, with 11 bases between. Germline V gene sequence: CDR1 MNHEY, CDR2 SMNVEV (reference sequence). The length of the CDR3 is 15 residues. The CDR3 protein is CASSFGGIRTDTQYF. In DNA form, the CDR3 reads TGTGCCAGCAGTTTTGGCGGGATACGCACAGATACGCAGTATTTT.

The rearrangement uses TRBV7-9 and TRBJ2-1; D ambiguous. Germline V lookup: CDR1 SEHNR, CDR2 FQNEAQ (reference sequence). V was trimmed by 3 bases and J by 0 bases, leaving 6 bases between them. CDR3 length: 14 residues. The CDR3, as DNA: TGTGCCAGCAGCTTTCAGGCCTCCTACAATGAGCAGTTCTTC. Protein: CASSFQASYNEQFF. Using reference TRBV7-9 and TRBJ2-1 for the parts outside the CDR3, the full variable domain is DTGVSQNPRHKITKRGQNVTFRCDPISEHNRLYWYRQTLGQGPEFLTYFQNEAQLEKSRLLSDRFSAERPKGSFSTLEIQRTEQGDSAMYLCASSFQASYNEQFFGPGTRLTVL.

V usage is TRBV27 and J usage is TRBJ2-7; D ambiguous. The germline V gene has CDR1 MNHEY and CDR2 SMNVEV (reference sequence). Trimming cost V 5 bases and J 0 bases, with 8 bases left between them. This CDR3 spans 13 amino acids. In DNA form, the CDR3 reads TGTGCCAGCAGTCCCTCTACCTCCTACGAGCAGTACTTC. Its protein is CASSPSTSYEQYF.

There are a few counts of this clone. V gene TRBV11-2 combines with J gene TRBJ2-7; D call uncertain. Between the trimmed V and J ends, which lost 1 base and 7 bases, there was a span of 5 bases. The V gene's germline CDR1 is SGHAT and CDR2 FQNNGV. CDR3 length: 11 amino acids. Here the CDR3 reads CASSLVNEQYF. The CDR3 bases are TGTGCCAGCAGCTTAGTGAATGAGCAGTACTTC.

The J gene is TRBJ2-7, the V gene TRBV14; D gene uncertain. The CDR3 has 13 residues. The germline V and J ends were trimmed by 4 bases and 4 bases, with 11 bases remaining between them. CDR1 and CDR2 (germline): SGHDN, FVKESK. For the CDR3, the DNA is TGTGCCAGCAGCCTCGGTAGCTGGTACGAGCAGTACTTC. Protein sequence: CASSLGSWYEQYF. The complete variable domain, with remaining parts taken from reference TRBV14 and TRBJ2-7, reads EAGVTQFPSHSVIEKGQTVTLRCDPISGHDNLYWYRRVMGKEIKFLLHFVKESKQDESGMPNNRFLAERTGGTYSTLKVQPAELEDSGVYFCASSLGSWYEQYFGPGTRLTVT.

The CDR3 spells CASSEYPKQFF. Here the CDR3 DNA reads TGTGCCAGCAGTGAATATCCCAAGCAGTTCTTC. The chain couples TRBV6-1 to TRBJ2-1, with D unresolved. The CDR3 length is 11 residues. The V gene lost 2 bases and the J gene lost 11 bases, with 7 bases spanning the gap. Germline V gives CDR1 MNHNS, CDR2 SASEGT.

This sequence joins TRBV6-1 and TRBJ2-1; D is possibly TRBD2 (6 bases). CDR3 length equals 15 residues. CDR1 and CDR2 (germline): MNHNS, SASEGT. Deletions cut 2 bases from V and 1 base from J, with 9 bases between. CDR3 amino acids: CASSEQAGSYNEQFF. CDR3 DNA sequence: TGTGCCAGCAGTGAACAAGCGGGTTCCTACAATGAGCAGTTCTTC.

V is TRBV29-1 and J is TRBJ2-3; D may be TRBD2 (6 bases). CDR1 SQVTM and CDR2 ANQGSEA come from the germline V gene. The CDR3 consists of 16 residues. Trimming left V 4 bases short and J 6 bases short, with 23 bases between. The CDR3 DNA reads as TGCAGCGTTGGGGTGCTTCATAGACTAGGCGTGGATACGCAGTATTTT. Amino acids: CSVGVLHRLGVDTQYF.

The gene calls are TRBV29-1 and TRBJ2-7; no clear D gene. The CDR3 is 11 residues long. Trimming pared 1 base from V and 4 bases from J, leaving 5 bases between. CDR1 is SQVTM, CDR2 ANQGSEA, per germline. CDR3 nucleotides: TGCAGCGTTGAAGCTAAATACGAGCAGTACTTC. It specifies CSVEAKYEQYF.

J is TRBJ1-1 and V is TRBV5-1; D is uncertain. The CDR3 spans 13 residues. Germline-derived CDR1 and CDR2 are SGHRS and YFSETQ. Between the trimmed V and J ends, which lost 4 bases and 4 bases, there was a span of 11 bases. The CDR3 nucleotides read TGCGCCAGCAGCCTCGAGGTGGGCACTGAAGCTTTCTTT. Translation: CASSLEVGTEAFF.

The CDR3 sequence is CASSAGTEAFF. DNA for the CDR3: TGTGCCAGCAGCGCGGGCACTGAAGCTTTCTTT. The chain has TRBV5-4 and TRBJ1-1; D gene ambiguous. The CDR3 totals 11 residues. Germline V gene lookup returns CDR1 SGHNT and CDR2 YYREEE (reference sequence). V was shortened by 4 bases and J by 4 bases, with 5 bases between the two germline ends.

V usage is TRBV27 and J usage is TRBJ2-7, with TRBD2 matching over 10 bases. The ends lost 2 bases at V and 6 bases at J; junction bases unmatched: 7. The CDR3 runs to 15 residues. Germline V gives CDR1 MNHEY, CDR2 SMNVEV (reference sequence). The DNA of the CDR3 is TGTGCCAGCAGTTTAGAGCCTAGCGGGAGTTTCGAGCAGTACTTC. Amino acid sequence: CASSLEPSGSFEQYF.

The genes are TRBV10-2 and TRBJ2-3, with D perhaps TRBD1 (6 bases). V gave up 6 bases and J gave up 0 bases, with 10 bases separating them. The CDR3 is made up of 14 amino acids. CDR1 WSHSY and CDR2 SAAADI come from the germline V gene. DNA for the CDR3: TGCGCCAGCAGGATAACAGGGAGCACAGATACGCAGTATTTT. Protein: CASRITGSTDTQYF.